This TCR beta chain was observed in a study of CD8 T cells in Susac syndrome. Study context: There were Susac syndrome patients who were therapy-naive at blood draw, others on corticosteroids, and others on intravenous immunoglobulin alone.

This CDR3 comprises 13 residues. Germline loops: CDR1 KGHSH, CDR2 LQKENI. V lost 2 bases to trimming and J lost 2 bases, with 6 bases between them. After extraction with the RNeasy kit, about 0.45 to 1 ug of the RNA was reverse transcribed using random hexamers. MiXCR was run by TCRdb on the immunoSEQ multiplex PCR reads, yielding one entry per CDR3 protein. This table holds 120,000 to 150,000 distinct CDR3 sequences, under 97% found once. TCR beta sequencing covered blood CD8+ and CD4+ T cells. The source material was CD4+ T cells from PBMCs. The sequence was obtained from a human donor with Susac syndrome. The V gene is TRBV18, the J gene TRBJ1-1; D not certain. In DNA form, the CDR3 reads TGTGCCAGCTCACCAGGGCTAAACACTGAAGCTTTCTTT. It yields the protein CASSPGLNTEAFF.